This TCR beta chain derives from a study of T cell repertoires in ileal Crohn's disease. Study summary: About 37% were active smokers at surgery; median disease duration was approximately 8.5 years. Study-level points and caveats: Compared with non-smokers, active smokers at surgery showed more clonal expansions. Mucosal expansions were suggested to be mainly CD8 T cells.

There are 14 residues in the CDR3. V was trimmed by 4 bases and J by 1 base, leaving 10 bases between them. Germline V gives CDR1 SGHTA, CDR2 FQGNSA. In regard to this clone: What it binds is unknown.

Per sample, roughly 0.45 micrograms of biopsy DNA were TCRB immunosequenced. The protocol was immunoSEQ multiplex PCR, while the TCRdb copy is restricted to in-frame clones and leaves out a portion. The data show approximately 18,000 clones, about 55% seen once. The rearrangement uses TRBV7-2 and TRBJ2-5, with D possibly TRBD1 on 6 matching bases. The clonotype originates from an adult with Crohn's disease. The sample was ileal tissue. The DNA for the CDR3 is TGTGCCAGCAGCTCGGGACATACCCAAGAGACCCAGTACTTC. It encodes CASSSGHTQETQYF. Based on the CDR3 plus reference TRBV7-2 and TRBJ2-5, the full variable domain is GAGVSQSPSNKVTEKGKDVELRCDPISGHTALYWYRQSLGQGLEFLIYFQGNSAPDKSGLPSDRFSAERTGGSVSTLTIQRTQQEDSAVYLCASSSGHTQETQYFGPGTRLLVL.